Following are 22 T cell receptor beta chains from one sample sequenced in a study of blood T cell repertoires in COVID-19. The table came from immunoSEQ multiplex PCR; TCRdb's copy has only in-frame clones and leaves some out. This repertoire shows hundreds of thousands of clones, approximately 83% found once; its top ten account for more than 2%. Input material: PBMCs or T cells enriched from blood (not recorded which). Every receptor here comes from a man in his thirties or forties who had recovered from COVID-19.

The V call is TRBV19, the J call TRBJ1-4; tentative D call: TRBD1 (6 bases). The germline V and J ends were trimmed by 6 bases and 0 bases, with 20 bases remaining between them. The CDR3 is made up of 18 amino acids. Germline V gene lookup returns CDR1 LNHDA and CDR2 SQIVND (reference sequence). CDR3 amino acids: CASSGQLIFFATNEKLFF. In DNA, the CDR3 is TGTGCCAGTAGCGGACAGCTGATATTTTTTGCAACTAATGAAAAACTGTTTTTT.

The genes are TRBV5-8 and TRBJ1-6, with 10 bases identical to TRBD1. This CDR3 is 16 amino acids long. Trimming took 2 bases from V and 14 from J; bases not matched to a gene: 13. Germline V lookup: CDR1 SGHTS, CDR2 YDEGEE. CDR3 sequence: CASSFGTGDLVSALHF. The CDR3 DNA sequence: TGTGCCAGCAGCTTTGGGACAGGGGACCTGGTTTCGGCCCTCCACTTT.

This clone was seen a handful of times. The CDR3 sequence is CASNQGAGNEQFF. The CDR3 coding sequence is TGTGCCAGCAACCAGGGGGCTGGGAATGAGCAGTTCTTC. The rearrangement links TRBV12-3 or TRBV12-4 to TRBJ2-1; 8 bases are a match to TRBD1. This CDR3 spans 13 amino acids. V lost 7 bases and J lost 7; bases outside the gene matches: 6.

V usage is TRBV19 and J usage is TRBJ1-1; D is unclear. V lost 6 bases and J lost 4, with 21 bases in between. This CDR3 is built from 16 residues. The germline V gene encodes CDR1 LNHDA and CDR2 SQIVND (reference sequence). CDR3 protein: CASRWFEEGIGTEAFF. CDR3 coding DNA: TGTGCCAGTAGGTGGTTCGAGGAGGGCATCGGCACTGAAGCTTTCTTT.

The gene calls are TRBV5-1 and TRBJ1-3; possibly TRBD1 for D (5 bases). V was trimmed by 3 bases and J by 6 bases, leaving 13 bases between them. The CDR3 totals 14 residues. Looked up from germline, CDR1 is SGHRS and CDR2 is YFSETQ. CDR3 coding DNA: TGCGCCAGCAGCTGGGACGGAGGGGAAAACACCATATATTTT. Its protein product is CASSWDGGENTIYF. Combining the CDR3 with reference TRBV5-1 and TRBJ1-3 gives the whole variable domain KAGVTQTPRYLIKTRGQQVTLSCSPISGHRSVSWYQQTPGQGLQFLFEYFSETQRNKGNFPGRFSGRQFSNSRSEMNVSTLELGDSALYLCASSWDGGENTIYFGEGSWLTVV.

J is TRBJ1-2 and V is TRBV4-1, with 12 positions matching TRBD1. This CDR3 has 15 residues. Germline CDR1 is MGHRA and CDR2 is YSYEKL. Germline trimming cut 3 bases from V and 8 bases from J; bases unmatched to any gene: 7. In nucleotides, the CDR3 is TGCGCCAGCAGCCAGCCGGGACAGGGGGCGGGCGGCTACACCTTC. Translated, it gives CASSQPGQGAGGYTF.

The V and J genes are TRBV12-3 or TRBV12-4 and TRBJ1-2, with unresolved D. V lost 3 bases to trimming and J lost 6 bases, with 8 bases between them. The CDR3 is made up of 12 amino acids. CDR3 sequence (DNA): TGTGCCAGCAGTTTGGGCCGTAATGGCTACACCTTC. It yields the protein CASSLGRNGYTF.

V and J are TRBV10-3 and TRBJ2-3; a weak D match, TRBD1 (6 bases). This CDR3 contains 16 residues. V was clipped by 6 bases and J by 3 bases, with 19 bases between them. Germline loops: CDR1 ENHRY, CDR2 SYGVKD. Here the CDR3 reads CAISASLVGGTDTQYF. The CDR3 DNA reads as TGTGCCATCAGCGCATCCTTAGTAGGGGGTACAGATACGCAGTATTTT.

This chain connects TRBV7-3 to TRBJ2-3; 10 bases are shared with TRBD2. The CDR3 totals 15 residues. V shed 5 bases and J 4 bases; nucleotides not matched to a gene: 6. Germline V gives CDR1 SGHTA, CDR2 FQGTGA. CDR3 loop: CASSTTSGEADTQYF. The DNA of the CDR3 is TGTGCCAGCAGCACCACTAGCGGGGAGGCAGATACGCAGTATTTT. Together with reference TRBV7-3 and TRBJ2-3, the CDR3 gives the full variable domain: GAGVSQTPSNKVTEKGKYVELRCDPISGHTALYWYRQSLGQGPEFLIYFQGTGAADDSGLPNDRFFAVRPEGSVSTLKIQRTERGDSAVYLCASSTTSGEADTQYFGPGTRLTVL.

This clone was recorded only once. The J gene is TRBJ1-5, the V gene TRBV5-4; TRBD1 aligns across 7 bases. CDR1 is SGHNT, CDR2 YYREEE, per germline (reference sequence). This CDR3 comprises 15 residues. Trimming cost V 4 bases and J 3 bases; bases outside gene matches: 7. The CDR3 is CASSKGADNNQPQHF. Written as DNA, the CDR3 is TGTGCCAGCAGCAAGGGGGCGGATAACAATCAGCCCCAGCATTTT.

The chain joins TRBV30 to TRBJ2-2, with 8 bases that match TRBD1. This CDR3 region has 16 residues. V dropped 4 bases and J dropped 0; count of bases not matched to a gene: 7. CDR1 and CDR2 from the germline V gene are GTSNPN and SVGIG (reference sequence). This chain's CDR3 is CAWKDRGVANTGELFF. The CDR3 DNA sequence: TGTGCCTGGAAAGACAGGGGAGTTGCGAACACCGGGGAGCTGTTTTTT.

This sequence joins TRBV2 and TRBJ2-5, with TRBD2 identical over 11 bases. V was pared by 3 bases and J by 5 bases, with 5 bases of the junction left unmatched. Germline V lookup: CDR1 SNHLY, CDR2 FYNNEI. The length of the CDR3 is 15 residues. The CDR3 sequence: CASSETVAGGETQYF. DNA of the CDR3: TGTGCCAGCAGTGAGACCGTAGCGGGGGGGGAGACCCAGTACTTC.

This rearrangement joins TRBV27 to TRBJ1-5; D uncertain. CDR1 MNHEY and CDR2 SMNVEV come from the germline V gene (reference sequence). The V gene lost 6 bases and the J gene lost 4 bases, with 16 bases spanning the gap. The CDR3 sequence is 15 residues long. The CDR3 bases are TGTGCCAGCAGGAGGGAGGACGGGAAGAATCAGCCCCAGCATTTT. Amino acid sequence: CASRREDGKNQPQHF.

V is TRBV11-2 and J is TRBJ1-1; D is possibly TRBD1 (5 bases). Trimming stripped 6 bases from V and 4 bases from J, with 12 bases between. The CDR3 spans 13 residues. The germline gives CDR1 SGHAT, CDR2 FQNNGV. The CDR3 is CASRHPGITEAFF. The CDR3 nucleotides read TGTGCCAGCAGACACCCAGGGATCACTGAAGCTTTCTTT.

This chain joins TRBV5-4 and TRBJ2-1, with TRBD2 matching 14 bases. V was pared by 4 bases and J by 4 bases, with 4 bases of the junction left unmatched. The CDR3 length is 16 residues. The germline gives CDR1 SGHNT, CDR2 YYREEE (reference sequence). In DNA, the CDR3 is TGTGCCAGCAGCGCGGGACTAGCGGGGGAATACAATGAGCAGTTCTTC. Protein: CASSAGLAGEYNEQFF. The full variable domain, completed using reference TRBV5-4 and TRBJ2-1, is ETGVTQSPTHLIKTRGQQVTLRCSSQSGHNTVSWYQQALGQGPQFIFQYYREEENGRGNFPPRFSGLQFPNYSSELNVNALELDDSALYLCASSAGLAGEYNEQFFGPGTRLTVL.

The genes are TRBV14 and TRBJ2-1; possibly TRBD2 for D (6 bases). Per germline, CDR1 SGHDN and CDR2 FVKESK. The CDR3 extends over 12 amino acids. V was pared by 1 base and J by 12 bases, with 10 bases between. The CDR3 is CASSQVEGAQFF. The CDR3 DNA is TGTGCCAGCAGCCAAGTGGAGGGAGCGCAGTTCTTC. The whole variable domain, filled in from reference TRBV14 and TRBJ2-1, reads EAGVTQFPSHSVIEKGQTVTLRCDPISGHDNLYWYRRVMGKEIKFLLHFVKESKQDESGMPNNRFLAERTGGTYSTLKVQPAELEDSGVYFCASSQVEGAQFFGPGTRLTVL.

V is TRBV2 and J is TRBJ2-2; D is possibly TRBD2 (6 bases). V shed 7 bases and J shed 0 bases, with 9 bases lying between them. This CDR3 has 14 residues. Germline V gene sequence: CDR1 SNHLY, CDR2 FYNNEI. The CDR3 DNA reads TGTGCCAGCACTTGGGGGGCGAACACCGGGGAGCTGTTTTTT. It specifies CASTWGANTGELFF.

V gene TRBV9 combines with J gene TRBJ2-3, with TRBD1 matching 9 bases. CDR1 is SGDLS, CDR2 YYNGEE, per germline. Trimming took 1 base from V and 4 from J; bases not matched to a gene: 4. This CDR3 is 15 amino acids long. The chain's CDR3 is CASSVRTGVADTQYF. CDR3 nucleotide sequence: TGTGCCAGCAGCGTAAGGACAGGGGTAGCAGATACGCAGTATTTT.

The chain is built from TRBV7-9 and TRBJ2-4; TRBD1 agrees at 9 bases. V lost 1 base, J lost 1 base, and 8 bases stayed unmatched. CDR3 size: 18 residues. Germline V gene data show CDR1 as SEHNR and CDR2 as FQNEAQ (reference sequence). The CDR3 DNA is TGTGCCAGCAGCTTAGGCGTTCTAGGGACAGGGGCCAAAAACATTCAGTACTTC. Translation gives CASSLGVLGTGAKNIQYF.

This clone was counted a few times. The chain links TRBV19 to TRBJ2-7; no reliable D call. V dropped 3 bases and J dropped 0 bases, with 15 bases sitting between them. From germline, CDR1 is LNHDA and CDR2 SQIVND (reference sequence). This CDR3 has 16 residues. The CDR3 reads CASSMGLTKASYEQYF. CDR3 in DNA: TGTGCCAGTAGTATGGGCCTAACGAAGGCCTCCTACGAGCAGTACTTC.

The chain couples TRBV2 to TRBJ2-1; unclear D gene. Per germline, CDR1 SNHLY and CDR2 FYNNEI. Trimming left V 1 base short and J 10 bases short, with 17 bases between. This CDR3 has 15 residues. The CDR3 here is CASSEEQIPLGEQFF. The CDR3 DNA reads TGTGCCAGCAGTGAAGAACAGATTCCCCTTGGGGAGCAGTTCTTC. The full variable domain, with the rest looked up from reference TRBV2 and TRBJ2-1, is EPEVTQTPSHQVTQMGQEVILRCVPISNHLYFYWYRQILGQKVEFLVSFYNNEISEKSEIFDDQFSVERPDGSNFTLKIRSTKLEDSAMYFCASSEEQIPLGEQFFGPGTRLTVL.

This clone showed up just once. The rearrangement links TRBV19 to TRBJ1-6; D is perhaps TRBD1 (5 bases). Trimming left V 6 bases short and J 7 bases short, with 16 bases between. The length of the CDR3 is 15 residues. CDR1 LNHDA and CDR2 SQIVND come from the germline V gene (reference sequence). The CDR3 is CASRTNLGGNSPLHF. The CDR3 coding sequence is TGTGCCAGTAGGACCAACTTGGGGGGAAATTCACCCCTCCACTTT.